These 5 T cell receptor beta chains came from one sample sequenced in a study of Graves' ophthalmopathy and Graves' hyperthyroidism. CDR3 regions of TCR beta were amplified from RNA transcripts. Scientists carried out first-round RT-PCR using HTBI primers and then a second-round multiplex PCR. TCRdb ran MiXCR on the multiplex PCR reads and lists one entry per CDR3 protein. In the table there are about 340,000 distinct CDR3 sequences, 17% of which are singletons. Sequenced sample: peripheral blood. The receptor set was obtained from an adult man with Graves' ophthalmopathy.

This clonotype occurred many times. The chain uses TRBV29-1 and TRBJ2-2; D is possibly TRBD2 (5 bases). The CDR3 length is 13 residues. CDR1 is SQVTM, CDR2 ANQGSEA, per germline. V was clipped by 3 bases and J by 4 bases, with 9 bases between them. CDR3 DNA sequence: TGCAGCGTTGATCCCGGGATCACCGGGGAGCTGTTTTTT. It translates to CSVDPGITGELFF.

This clonotype was recorded many times. This rearrangement joins TRBV7-2 to TRBJ2-5; 16 bases match TRBD2. The J segment lost 5 bases and the V segment lost 5 bases, leaving 5 bases of the junction unmatched. Germline-derived CDR1 and CDR2 are SGHTA and FQGNSA. The CDR3 sequence is 16 residues long. CDR3 region: CASSHGTSGGAETQYF. Written as DNA, the CDR3 is TGTGCCAGCAGCCACGGGACTAGCGGGGGGGCGGAGACCCAGTACTTC.

At least ten counts were recorded for this clonotype. The J gene is TRBJ1-5, the V gene TRBV11-2; no clear D. Germline V lookup: CDR1 SGHAT, CDR2 FQNNGV. V was pared by 5 bases and J by 3 bases, with 17 bases between. The CDR3 loop spans 16 amino acids. The CDR3 protein is CASSPSPLGNNQPQHF. In nucleotides, the CDR3 is TGTGCCAGCAGCCCGAGTCCACTAGGTAACAATCAGCCCCAGCATTTT.

The table lists this clonotype with many counts. The V call is TRBV6-1, the J call TRBJ1-1, with D possibly matching TRBD1 (6 bases). The germline CDR1 and CDR2 sequences are MNHNS and SASEGT. Trimming pared 6 bases from V and 1 base from J, leaving 9 bases between. The CDR3 runs 13 residues. CDR3 sequence: CASRRGANTEAFF. The CDR3 nucleotides are TGTGCCAGCAGGCGGGGGGCGAACACTGAAGCTTTCTTT.

This clonotype was observed a few times. The V call is TRBV12-3 or TRBV12-4, the J call TRBJ1-5; 11 bases fit TRBD1. The CDR3 contains 15 residues. The ends lost 6 bases at V and 6 bases at J; junction bases unmatched: 7. The CDR3 coding sequence is TGTGCCAGCAGGTCCGGACAGGGGGCAAGTCAGCCCCAGCATTTT. Its protein is CASRSGQGASQPQHF.